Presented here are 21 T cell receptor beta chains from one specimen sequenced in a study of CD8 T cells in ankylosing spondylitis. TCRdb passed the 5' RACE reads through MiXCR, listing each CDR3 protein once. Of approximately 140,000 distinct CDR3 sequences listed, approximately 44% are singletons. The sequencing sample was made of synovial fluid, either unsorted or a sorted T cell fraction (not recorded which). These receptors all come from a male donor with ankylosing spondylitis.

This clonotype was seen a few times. The CDR3 bases are TGCGCCAGCAGCCAAGAAGTCGGCAGGTTCTACGAGCAGTACTTC. Amino acid sequence: CASSQEVGRFYEQYF. This chain joins TRBV4-3 and TRBJ2-7; D not resolved. The germline gives CDR1 LGHNA, CDR2 YSLEER. The V and J ends lost 0 bases and 3 bases respectively, with 12 bases between them. The CDR3 sequence is 15 residues long.

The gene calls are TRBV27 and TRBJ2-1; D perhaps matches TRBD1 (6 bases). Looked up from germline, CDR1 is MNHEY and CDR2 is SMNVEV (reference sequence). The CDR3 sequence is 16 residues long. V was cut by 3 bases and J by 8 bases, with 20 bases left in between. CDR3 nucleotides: TGTGCCAGCAGTTTCACCACAGGGATCCCCAATGATGAGCAGTTCTTC. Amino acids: CASSFTTGIPNDEQFF.

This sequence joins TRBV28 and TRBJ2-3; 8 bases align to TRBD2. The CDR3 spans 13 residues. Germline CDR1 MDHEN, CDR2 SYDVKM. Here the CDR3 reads CVSRGGDTDTQYF. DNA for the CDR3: TGTGTCTCCCGGGGGGGCGACACAGATACGCAGTATTTT.

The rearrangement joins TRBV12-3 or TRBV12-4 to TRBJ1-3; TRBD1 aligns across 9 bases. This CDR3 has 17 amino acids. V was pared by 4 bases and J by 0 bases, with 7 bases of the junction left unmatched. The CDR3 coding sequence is TGTGCCAGCAGTTACCACAGGGGGCAGAGCTCTGGAAACACCATATATTTT. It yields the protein CASSYHRGQSSGNTIYF.

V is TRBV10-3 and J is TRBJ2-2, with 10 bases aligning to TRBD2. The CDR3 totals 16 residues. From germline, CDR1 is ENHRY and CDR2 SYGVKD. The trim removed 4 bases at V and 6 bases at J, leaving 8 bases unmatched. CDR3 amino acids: CAISGSGRPPPGELFF. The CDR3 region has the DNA TGTGCCATCAGTGGTAGCGGGAGGCCCCCCCCCGGGGAGCTGTTTTTT.

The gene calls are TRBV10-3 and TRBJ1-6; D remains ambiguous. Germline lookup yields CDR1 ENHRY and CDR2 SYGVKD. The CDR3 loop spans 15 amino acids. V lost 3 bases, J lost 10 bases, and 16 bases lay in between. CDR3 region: CAISEGRVYGSPLHF. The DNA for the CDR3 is TGTGCCATCAGTGAAGGAAGAGTATACGGGTCACCCCTCCACTTT.

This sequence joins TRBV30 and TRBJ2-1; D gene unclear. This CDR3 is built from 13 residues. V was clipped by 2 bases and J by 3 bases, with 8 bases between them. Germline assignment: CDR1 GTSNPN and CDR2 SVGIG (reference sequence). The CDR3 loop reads CAWSPDDYNEQFF. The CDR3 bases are TGTGCCTGGAGTCCGGACGACTACAATGAGCAGTTCTTC.

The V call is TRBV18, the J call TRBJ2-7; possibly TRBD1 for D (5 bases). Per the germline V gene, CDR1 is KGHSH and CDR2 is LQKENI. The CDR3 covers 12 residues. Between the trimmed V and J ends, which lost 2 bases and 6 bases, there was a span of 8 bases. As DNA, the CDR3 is TGTGCCAGCTCACCAGTAAGGGGCGAGCAGTACTTC. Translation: CASSPVRGEQYF.

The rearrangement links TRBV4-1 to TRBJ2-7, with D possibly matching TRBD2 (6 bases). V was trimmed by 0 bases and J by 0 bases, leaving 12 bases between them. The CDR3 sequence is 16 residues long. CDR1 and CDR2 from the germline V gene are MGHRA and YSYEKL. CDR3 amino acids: CASSQDTGTYSYEQYF. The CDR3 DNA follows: TGCGCCAGCAGCCAAGATACCGGGACTTACTCCTACGAGCAGTACTTC.

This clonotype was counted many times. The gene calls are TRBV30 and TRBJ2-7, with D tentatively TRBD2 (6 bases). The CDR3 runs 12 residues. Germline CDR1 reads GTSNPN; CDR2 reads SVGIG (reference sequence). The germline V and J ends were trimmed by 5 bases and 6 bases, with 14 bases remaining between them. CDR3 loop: CAWDYGGAEQYF. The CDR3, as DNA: TGTGCCTGGGACTACGGAGGGGCCGAGCAGTACTTC.

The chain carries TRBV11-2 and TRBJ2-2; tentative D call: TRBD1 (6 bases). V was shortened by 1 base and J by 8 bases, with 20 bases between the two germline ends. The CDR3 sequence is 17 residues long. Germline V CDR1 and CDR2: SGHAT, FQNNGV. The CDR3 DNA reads TGTGCCAGCAGCTTAGTTCCGGGACACCCAAACAGGGGGGAGCTGTTTTTT. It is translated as CASSLVPGHPNRGELFF.

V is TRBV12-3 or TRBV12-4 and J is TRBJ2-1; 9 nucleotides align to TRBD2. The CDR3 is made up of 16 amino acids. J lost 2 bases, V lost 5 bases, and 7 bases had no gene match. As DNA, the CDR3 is TGTGCCAGCAGTCCCTTAGCGGGAGTCCCCTACAATGAGCAGTTCTTC. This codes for CASSPLAGVPYNEQFF.

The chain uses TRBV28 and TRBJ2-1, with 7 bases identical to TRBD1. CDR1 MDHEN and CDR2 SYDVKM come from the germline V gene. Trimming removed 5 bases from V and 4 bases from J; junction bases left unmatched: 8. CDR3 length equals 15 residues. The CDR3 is CASSPGTEPYNEQFF. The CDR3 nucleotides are TGTGCCAGCAGTCCCGGGACAGAACCATACAATGAGCAGTTCTTC.

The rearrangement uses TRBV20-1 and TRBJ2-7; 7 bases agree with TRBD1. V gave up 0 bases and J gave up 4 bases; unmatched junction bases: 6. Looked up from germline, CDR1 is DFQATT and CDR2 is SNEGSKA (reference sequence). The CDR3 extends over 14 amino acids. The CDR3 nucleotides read TGCAGTGCTAGAGAACCGGGACAGATTTACGAGCAGTACTTC. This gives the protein CSAREPGQIYEQYF.

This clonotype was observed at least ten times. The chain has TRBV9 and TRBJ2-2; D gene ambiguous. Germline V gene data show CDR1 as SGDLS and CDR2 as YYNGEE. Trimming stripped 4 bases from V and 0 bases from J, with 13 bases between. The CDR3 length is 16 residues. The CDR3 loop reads CASSPLGLSNTGELFF. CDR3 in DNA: TGTGCCAGCAGCCCTCTCGGGCTTTCGAACACCGGGGAGCTGTTTTTT.

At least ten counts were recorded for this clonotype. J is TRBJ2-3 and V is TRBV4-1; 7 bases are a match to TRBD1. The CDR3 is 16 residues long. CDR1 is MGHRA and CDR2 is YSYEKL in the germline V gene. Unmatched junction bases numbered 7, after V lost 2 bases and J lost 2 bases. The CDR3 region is CASSQRTGGLTDTQYF. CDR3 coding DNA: TGCGCCAGCAGCCAAAGGACAGGTGGACTCACAGATACGCAGTATTTT.

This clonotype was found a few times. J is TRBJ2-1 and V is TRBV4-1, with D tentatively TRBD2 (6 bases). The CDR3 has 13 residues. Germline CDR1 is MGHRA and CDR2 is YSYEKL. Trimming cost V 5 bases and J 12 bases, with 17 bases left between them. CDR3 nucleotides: TGCGCCAGCAGCACCAGCGGGCGGGCGGGGCAGTTCTTC. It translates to CASSTSGRAGQFF.

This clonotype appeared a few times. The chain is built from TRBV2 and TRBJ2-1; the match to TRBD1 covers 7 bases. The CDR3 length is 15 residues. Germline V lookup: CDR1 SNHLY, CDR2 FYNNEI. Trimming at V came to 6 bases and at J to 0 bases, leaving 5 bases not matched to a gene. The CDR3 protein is CASRGQISSYNEQFF. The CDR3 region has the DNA TGTGCCAGCAGGGGACAGATAAGCTCCTACAATGAGCAGTTCTTC.

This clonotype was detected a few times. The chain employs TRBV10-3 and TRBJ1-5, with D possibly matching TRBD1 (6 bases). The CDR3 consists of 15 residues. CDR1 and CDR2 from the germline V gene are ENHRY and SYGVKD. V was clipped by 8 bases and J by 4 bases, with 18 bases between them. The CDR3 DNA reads TGTGCCATCGCCCGGGAGGACAGCTCAAATCAGCCCCAGCATTTT. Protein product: CAIAREDSSNQPQHF.

The CDR3 DNA reads TGCAGTGCTAGACGGGACAGACGCACTGAAGCTTTCTTT. This sequence encodes CSARRDRRTEAFF. The V gene is TRBV20-1, the J gene TRBJ1-1; 7 bases fit TRBD1. V shed 2 bases and J 4 bases; nucleotides not matched to a gene: 4. This CDR3 is 13 amino acids long. In germline, CDR1 is DFQATT, CDR2 SNEGSKA (reference sequence).

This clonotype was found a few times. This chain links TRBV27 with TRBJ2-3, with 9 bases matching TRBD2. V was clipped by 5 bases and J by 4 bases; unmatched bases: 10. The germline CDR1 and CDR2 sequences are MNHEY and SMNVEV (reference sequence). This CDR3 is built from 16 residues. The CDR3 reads CASSPHLAGGADTQYF. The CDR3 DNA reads TGTGCCAGCAGTCCCCACCTCGCGGGAGGGGCAGATACGCAGTATTTT.